The 9 T cell receptor beta chains reported below all come from one sample, sequenced in a study of T cell responses to AZD1222 COVID-19 vaccine. Assay: immunoSEQ multiplex PCR; the TCRdb copy retains only in-frame clones and omits some. The sample gives 150,000 to 200,000 clones, about nine tenths of which show up once; around 2.5% is in the top ten. The starting material was peripheral blood, obtained on day 0 of MenACWY control vaccination. The receptor source for this set is an adult in good health.

The chain employs TRBV29-1 and TRBJ2-7; 7 bases match TRBD1. Germline CDR1 and CDR2: SQVTM and ANQGSEA. The trim removed 1 base at V and 6 bases at J, leaving 6 bases unmatched. The CDR3 has 13 residues. The CDR3 DNA is TGCAGCGTTGAAGGACAGGGTTTGGGCGAGCAGTACTTC. Translation gives CSVEGQGLGEQYF.

This clone was seen once. This chain links TRBV6-4 with TRBJ2-1; TRBD2 matches at 10 bases. The CDR3 sequence is 15 residues long. The germline V gene encodes CDR1 MRHNA and CDR2 SNTAGT. J lost 5 bases, V lost 3 bases, and 4 bases had no gene match. The CDR3 loop reads CASSELAGRHNEQFF. CDR3 sequence (DNA): TGTGCCAGCAGTGAACTAGCGGGGAGGCACAATGAGCAGTTCTTC.

The rearrangement links TRBV28 to TRBJ1-2, with a tentative D call TRBD1 (6 bases). The V gene lost 2 bases and the J gene lost 5 bases, with 18 bases spanning the gap. This CDR3 has 16 residues. CDR1 is MDHEN and CDR2 is SYDVKM in the germline V gene. The DNA for the CDR3 is TGTGCCAGCAGTTTACCCCCGTTCAGGGGAGGGTATGGCTACACCTTC. Translated, it gives CASSLPPFRGGYGYTF.

V usage is TRBV5-4 and J usage is TRBJ1-3; 8 nucleotides line up with TRBD1. V shed 4 bases and J 1 base; nucleotides not matched to a gene: 7. The CDR3 length is 16 residues. Germline-derived CDR1 and CDR2 are SGHNT and YYREEE (reference sequence). Written as DNA, the CDR3 is TGTGCCAGCAGCACCAAACAGGGGGGTTCTGGAAACACCATATATTTT. This codes for CASSTKQGGSGNTIYF.

The sample holds one count of this clone. The chain has TRBV9 and TRBJ1-1; D not certain. Germline V gene lookup returns CDR1 SGDLS and CDR2 YYNGEE. This CDR3 has 15 residues. V gave up 4 bases and J gave up 3 bases, with 16 bases separating them. CDR3 in amino acids: CASSPNPLPDTEAFF. The DNA for the CDR3 is TGTGCCAGCAGCCCGAACCCCCTACCGGACACTGAAGCTTTCTTT. The full variable domain, with the rest looked up from reference TRBV9 and TRBJ1-1, is DSGVTQTPKHLITATGQRVTLRCSPRSGDLSVYWYQQSLDQGLQFLIQYYNGEERAKGNILERFSAQQFPDLHSELNLSSLELGDSALYFCASSPNPLPDTEAFFGQGTRLTVV.

CDR3 in DNA: TGTGCCAGCAGAGCCCGGGACAGGGGCAGCTACACCTTC. Translation: CASRARDRGSYTF. This chain joins TRBV12-3 or TRBV12-4 and TRBJ1-2, with 10 bases that match TRBD1. The junction had 7 bases not matched to a gene; V was cut back by 6 bases and J by 9 bases. This CDR3 is 13 amino acids long.

V is TRBV18 and J is TRBJ1-2; 7 bases fit TRBD1. Germline values: CDR1 KGHSH, CDR2 LQKENI. This CDR3 region has 14 residues. V lost 6 bases, J lost 0 bases, and 4 bases stayed unmatched. CDR3 coding DNA: TGTGCCAGCTCTCAAGACAGGGCTAACTATGGCTACACCTTC. This encodes CASSQDRANYGYTF.

J is TRBJ2-1 and V is TRBV6-6, with TRBD2 matching 16 bases. The CDR3 sequence is 17 residues long. CDR1 is MNHNY and CDR2 is SVGAGI in the germline V gene (reference sequence). The ends lost 5 bases at V and 6 bases at J; junction bases unmatched: 7. CDR3 sequence: CASSLPGLAGGVNEQFF. The CDR3 bases are TGTGCCAGCAGTCTGCCGGGACTAGCGGGAGGGGTCAATGAGCAGTTCTTC.

This chain links TRBV27 with TRBJ1-6; possibly TRBD1 for D (6 bases). V was pared by 2 bases and J by 6 bases, with 20 bases between. CDR1 is MNHEY, CDR2 SMNVEV, per germline (reference sequence). The CDR3 runs to 18 residues. The CDR3 bases are TGTGCCAGCAGTTTAGCCCCCGGTACCCAGGGGAGTAATTCACCCCTCCACTTT. Its protein product is CASSLAPGTQGSNSPLHF.